The clone carrying this T cell receptor beta chain was seen ten or more times. Its specificity is unknown. The source of the sample is a study of regulatory T cells in long-lasting Graves disease. Study overall: Those Graves' patients who were newly diagnosed had been on antithyroid drugs under 3 months. Whole-study results and caveats: Analysis covered peripheral blood alone, not thyroid tissue.

Building of the TCR beta libraries involved iRepertoire HTBI primers and Arm-PCR of CDR3 regions. In TCRdb, the multiplex PCR reads were re-called with MiXCR into one record per CDR3 protein. The sample has about 440,000 distinct CDR3 sequences, about 15% seen once. The time point: newly diagnosed GD, antithyroid drugs for less than 3 months. Extracted PBMC RNA gave rise to the TCR library. Germline CDR1 is SQVTM and CDR2 is ANQGSEA. This CDR3 is built from 14 residues. The V end was cut by 6 bases, the J end by 2 bases, with 16 bases between. These data were also reused for a study on T cells in Graves' hyperthyroidism and ophthalmopathy.

This sequence joins TRBV29-1 and TRBJ1-1, with D possibly matching TRBD1 (5 bases). The origin of this receptor is a woman aged 25 to 39 with Graves disease. The sequencing used peripheral blood mononuclear cells (PBMCs), collected at new diagnosis, from a patient treated with antithyroid drugs. CDR3 sequence: CSVVGRLSNTEAFF. CDR3 bases: TGCAGCGTGGTGGGACGCCTATCAAACACTGAAGCTTTCTTT.